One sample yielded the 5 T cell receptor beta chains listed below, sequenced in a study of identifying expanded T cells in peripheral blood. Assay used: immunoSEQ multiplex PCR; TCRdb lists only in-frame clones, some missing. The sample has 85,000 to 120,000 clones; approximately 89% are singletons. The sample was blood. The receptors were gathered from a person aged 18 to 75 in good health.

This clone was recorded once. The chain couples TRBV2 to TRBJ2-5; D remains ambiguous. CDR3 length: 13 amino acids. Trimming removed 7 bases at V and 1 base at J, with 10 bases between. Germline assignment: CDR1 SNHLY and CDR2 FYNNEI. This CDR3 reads CASKGYTQETQYF. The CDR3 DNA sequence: TGTGCCAGCAAGGGTTACACCCAAGAGACCCAGTACTTC.

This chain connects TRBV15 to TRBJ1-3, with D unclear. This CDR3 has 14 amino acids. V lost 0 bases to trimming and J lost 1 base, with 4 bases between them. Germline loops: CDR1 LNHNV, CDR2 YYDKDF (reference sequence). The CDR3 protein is CATSRDRSGNTIYF. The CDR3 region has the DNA TGTGCCACCAGCAGAGACAGGTCTGGAAACACCATATATTTT.

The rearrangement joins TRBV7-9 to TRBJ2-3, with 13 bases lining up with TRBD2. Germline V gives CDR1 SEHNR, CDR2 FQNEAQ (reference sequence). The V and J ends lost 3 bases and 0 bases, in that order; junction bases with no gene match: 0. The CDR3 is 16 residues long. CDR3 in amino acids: CASSLGLAGSTDTQYF. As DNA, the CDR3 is TGTGCCAGCAGCTTGGGACTAGCGGGGAGCACAGATACGCAGTATTTT.

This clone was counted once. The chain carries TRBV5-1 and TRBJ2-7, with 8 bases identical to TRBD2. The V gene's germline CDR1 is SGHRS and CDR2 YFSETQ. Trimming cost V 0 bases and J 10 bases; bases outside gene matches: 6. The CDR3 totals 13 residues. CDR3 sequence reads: CASSLGSSGVQYF. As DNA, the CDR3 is TGCGCCAGCAGCTTGGGGAGTAGCGGGGTTCAGTACTTC. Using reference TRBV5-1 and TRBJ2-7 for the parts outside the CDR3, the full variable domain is KAGVTQTPRYLIKTRGQQVTLSCSPISGHRSVSWYQQTPGQGLQFLFEYFSETQRNKGNFPGRFSGRQFSNSRSEMNVSTLELGDSALYLCASSLGSSGVQYFGPGTRLTVT.

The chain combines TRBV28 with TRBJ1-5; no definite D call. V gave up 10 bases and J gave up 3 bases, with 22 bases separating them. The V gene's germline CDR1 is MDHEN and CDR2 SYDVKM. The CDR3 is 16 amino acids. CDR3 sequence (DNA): TGTGCCATCAGCAGTTCCCACGGAACCTACAATCAGCCCCAGCATTTT. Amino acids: CAISSSHGTYNQPQHF.